These 32 T cell receptor beta chains were sequenced from one sample in a study of human T cells and chemical hapten exposure. TCRdb independently ran MiXCR on the RACE reads; one entry per CDR3 protein. The data contain about 69,000 distinct CDR3 sequences, around a third of them singletons. Stated time point: patch test 1, 2 weeks after DPC sensitization. The treatment denotes: therapeutic diphenylcyclopropenone sensitization with weekly scalp DPC. Sequencing was performed on whole blood, taken in connection with sensitization to the hapten diphenylcyclopropenone (DPC). These receptors originate from a man aged 40-50 years with alopecia areata. Some clones in this sample may be carry-over from other donors' samples.

This clonotype is a singleton in its sample. V and J are TRBV5-1 and TRBJ2-7, with D tentatively TRBD2 (5 bases). The CDR3 covers 15 residues. Trimming took 0 bases from V and 4 from J, leaving 14 bases between them. Germline CDR1 is SGHRS and CDR2 is YFSETQ. CDR3 in amino acids: CASSLGPDLEYEQYF. CDR3 nucleotides: TGCGCCAGCAGCTTGGGTCCGGACTTAGAGTACGAGCAGTACTTC.

In its sample, this clonotype was seen a few times. The chain couples TRBV6-5 to TRBJ2-1, with 10 bases fitting TRBD2. V dropped 8 bases and J dropped 5; count of bases not matched to a gene: 6. The CDR3 spans 14 residues. The V gene's germline CDR1 is MNHEY and CDR2 SVGAGI. CDR3 region: CASHQGLANNEQFF. DNA of the CDR3: TGTGCCAGCCATCAGGGACTAGCGAACAATGAGCAGTTCTTC.

The gene calls are TRBV12-3 or TRBV12-4 and TRBJ1-5, with 7 bases aligning to TRBD1. This CDR3 spans 16 amino acids. The V segment lost 5 bases and the J segment 0 bases; nucleotides outside the gene matches: 7. The CDR3 nucleotides are TGTGCCAGCAGTATCGCACAGGGGATTAGCAATCAGCCCCAGCATTTT. Residues: CASSIAQGISNQPQHF.

In this sample, this clonotype turned up a few times. The chain joins TRBV7-2 to TRBJ2-1, with 8 bases matching TRBD1. Per the germline V gene, CDR1 is SGHTA and CDR2 is FQGNSA. This CDR3 spans 15 amino acids. Trimming cost V 2 bases and J 8 bases; bases outside gene matches: 8. Here the CDR3 reads CASSLIGQGVDEQFF. For the CDR3, the DNA is TGTGCCAGCAGCTTAATTGGACAGGGTGTCGATGAGCAGTTCTTC.

Judged by abundance, this clonotype is large. The chain uses TRBV7-9 and TRBJ2-7; D gene unclear. Germline CDR1 is SEHNR and CDR2 is FQNEAQ (reference sequence). V lost 5 bases and J lost 2, with 13 bases in between. The CDR3 extends over 14 amino acids. CDR3 sequence (DNA): TGTGCCAGCAGCGAAGGGTTAAACGCCTACGAGCAGTACTTC. Its translation: CASSEGLNAYEQYF.

The rearrangement uses TRBV16 and TRBJ2-1; possibly TRBD2 for D (6 bases). V was shortened by 2 bases and J by 3 bases, with 8 bases between the two germline ends. The CDR3 extends over 14 amino acids. CDR1 and CDR2 (germline): KGHSY, FQNENV. This CDR3 reads CASSQAGGYNEQFF. CDR3 DNA: TGTGCCAGCAGCCAAGCCGGGGGCTACAATGAGCAGTTCTTC.

The chain has TRBV28 and TRBJ2-1; TRBD2 matches at 13 bases. Germline V CDR1 and CDR2: MDHEN, SYDVKM. J gave up 9 bases and V 2 bases, and 4 bases lay outside the gene matches. This CDR3 is built from 15 residues. The CDR3 sequence is CASSLLLAGGGEQFF. The CDR3 coding sequence is TGTGCCAGCAGTTTACTACTAGCGGGGGGGGGTGAGCAGTTCTTC.

The gene calls are TRBV28 and TRBJ2-3, with 7 bases identical to TRBD2. The junction had 5 bases not matched to a gene; V was cut back by 2 bases and J by 6 bases. The CDR3 totals 14 residues. Germline CDR1 and CDR2: MDHEN and SYDVKM. CDR3 in amino acids: CASSLAGVQDTQYF. As DNA, the CDR3 is TGTGCCAGCAGTTTAGCGGGAGTGCAGGATACGCAGTATTTT. The full variable domain, its missing parts supplied by reference TRBV28 and TRBJ2-3, is DVKVTQSSRYLVKRTGEKVFLECVQDMDHENMFWYRQDPGLGLRLIYFSYDVKMKEKGDIPEGYSVSREKKERFSLILESASTNQTSMYLCASSLAGVQDTQYFGPGTRLTVL.

This clonotype was seen many times. V and J are TRBV18 and TRBJ2-1; D is unclear. V was trimmed by 3 bases and J by 10 bases, leaving 7 bases between them. The CDR3 consists of 11 residues. Germline loops: CDR1 KGHSH, CDR2 LQKENI. CDR3: CASSPQEEQFF. CDR3 coding DNA: TGTGCCAGCTCACCGCAAGAGGAGCAGTTCTTC. Combining the CDR3 with reference TRBV18 and TRBJ2-1 gives the whole variable domain NAGVMQNPRHLVRRRGQEARLRCSPMKGHSHVYWYRQLPEEGLKFMVYLQKENIIDESGMPKERFSAEFPKEGPSILRIQQVVRGDSAAYFCASSPQEEQFFGPGTRLTVL.

The chain employs TRBV19 and TRBJ1-2; 9 bases line up with TRBD1. CDR3 length: 15 residues. The ends lost 7 bases at V and 1 base at J; junction bases unmatched: 7. Germline V gene data show CDR1 as LNHDA and CDR2 as SQIVND (reference sequence). The CDR3 protein is CASMRTGEINYGYTF. The DNA for the CDR3 is TGTGCCAGTATGAGGACAGGGGAGATTAACTATGGCTACACCTTC.

This clonotype appeared a few times. V gene TRBV15 combines with J gene TRBJ2-2, with D maybe TRBD1 (6 bases). CDR3 length equals 13 residues. Trimming stripped 10 bases from V and 3 bases from J, with 12 bases between. Germline CDR1 LNHNV, CDR2 YYDKDF (reference sequence). The CDR3 loop reads CAIKQGYTGELFF. The CDR3 nucleotides read TGTGCCATCAAACAGGGTTACACCGGGGAGCTGTTTTTT.

This clonotype has only a few counts. V and J are TRBV4-2 and TRBJ1-2, with TRBD1 matching 11 bases. This CDR3 has 15 residues. The V segment lost 4 bases and the J segment 5 bases; nucleotides outside the gene matches: 6. Germline V lookup: CDR1 LGHNA, CDR2 YNFKEQ. CDR3: CASSPAGQGAYGYTF. DNA of the CDR3: TGTGCCAGCAGCCCCGCCGGACAGGGGGCGTATGGCTACACCTTC.

This clonotype appeared a few times. The chain combines TRBV21-1 with TRBJ2-3; the table's D call, TRBD1, has no DNA check behind it. TRBV21-1 is a pseudogene segment. The CDR3 is 15 amino acids. For the CDR3, the DNA is TGTGCCAGCAGCCCTCCGGGACAGGTTCTTAATACGCAGTATTTT. This gives the protein CASSPPGQVLNTQYF.

The rearrangement joins TRBV20-1 to TRBJ1-6; TRBD1 is a possible D gene (6 bases). Germline V gives CDR1 DFQATT, CDR2 SNEGSKA (reference sequence). This CDR3 has 15 residues. V lost 5 bases and J lost 2, with 13 bases in between. CDR3 bases: TGCAGTGCTCAAGGGGGAGGGGCCTATAATTCACCCCTCCACTTT. Amino acid sequence: CSAQGGGAYNSPLHF.

The sample holds a few counts of this clonotype. The chain couples TRBV3-1 to TRBJ1-1, with no clear D. Germline-derived CDR1 and CDR2 are LGHDT and YNNKEL (reference sequence). V dropped 1 base and J dropped 0 bases, with 9 bases sitting between them. The CDR3 is 15 amino acids. CDR3 in DNA: TGTGCCAGCAGCCAAGGTCGAACGGTGAACACTGAAGCTTTCTTT. Translated, it gives CASSQGRTVNTEAFF.

The chain has TRBV12-3 or TRBV12-4 and TRBJ2-7; 8 bases agree with TRBD2. V lost 2 bases and J lost 1; bases outside the gene matches: 13. This CDR3 is 18 amino acids long. The CDR3 DNA sequence: TGTGCCAGCAGTTTAACCAGTTCGGGACTAGTGTTGTCCTACGAGCAGTACTTC. Translated, it gives CASSLTSSGLVLSYEQYF.

This chain connects TRBV7-9 to TRBJ1-1; 7 bases are a match to TRBD1. J gave up 10 bases and V 4 bases, and 12 bases lay outside the gene matches. This CDR3 is built from 14 residues. Per the germline V gene, CDR1 is SEHNR and CDR2 is FQNEAQ (reference sequence). The CDR3 sequence: CASSSSLTGAGAFF. The CDR3 DNA reads TGTGCCAGCAGCTCATCCCTTACAGGGGCGGGAGCTTTCTTT.

This clonotype has at least ten counts. The chain recombines TRBV7-2 with TRBJ2-1; 10 bases fit TRBD2. The junction had 3 bases not matched to a gene; V was cut back by 3 bases and J by 7 bases. Germline CDR1 SGHTA, CDR2 FQGNSA. This CDR3 is 14 amino acids long. CDR3 DNA: TGTGCCAGCAGCTTGGCTAGCGGGAGAAATGAGCAGTTCTTC. Translated: CASSLASGRNEQFF.

J is TRBJ2-3 and V is TRBV2, with TRBD2 identical over 10 bases. The CDR3 contains 14 residues. V lost 8 bases to trimming and J lost 2 bases; unmatched junction nucleotides: 4. Germline V gives CDR1 SNHLY, CDR2 FYNNEI. The CDR3 bases are TGTGCCAGCTCGACTAGCGGGTACACAGATACGCAGTATTTT. Its protein product is CASSTSGYTDTQYF.

The chain recombines TRBV10-3 with TRBJ2-3, with 7 nucleotides matching TRBD2. Germline loops: CDR1 ENHRY, CDR2 SYGVKD. V trimming: 2 bases; J trimming: 5 bases; junction bases outside the gene matches: 10. The CDR3 is 16 residues long. The CDR3 is CAISENERGLGDTQYF. In nucleotides, the CDR3 is TGTGCCATCAGTGAGAACGAGCGGGGTTTGGGAGATACGCAGTATTTT.

A few counts support this clonotype. This chain links TRBV9 with TRBJ2-4; D gene unclear. V was trimmed by 3 bases and J by 0 bases, leaving 16 bases between them. This CDR3 comprises 17 residues. CDR1 is SGDLS and CDR2 is YYNGEE in the germline V gene. The CDR3 nucleotides are TGTGCCAGCAGCGGCACCCAGGACGGTCTAGCCAAAAACATTCAGTACTTC. This codes for CASSGTQDGLAKNIQYF.

The chain couples TRBV11-2 to TRBJ1-5; D uncertain. This CDR3 comprises 13 residues. CDR1 and CDR2 (germline): SGHAT, FQNNGV. V lost 2 bases and J lost 4, with 6 bases in between. The CDR3 region has the DNA TGTGCCAGCAGCTTAAGTGTTAATCAGCCCCAGCATTTT. Its protein is CASSLSVNQPQHF. Looking up the rest from reference TRBV11-2 and TRBJ1-5 gives the full variable domain: EAGVAQSPRYKIIEKRQSVAFWCNPISGHATLYWYQQILGQGPKLLIQFQNNGVVDDSQLPKDRFSAERLKGVDSTLKIQPAKLEDSAVYLCASSLSVNQPQHFGDGTRLSIL.

This clonotype was seen only once. This rearrangement joins TRBV12-3 or TRBV12-4 to TRBJ1-5; 11 bases agree with TRBD1. The CDR3 spans 16 residues. J was trimmed by 9 bases and V by 6 bases; bases with no gene match: 13. As DNA, the CDR3 is TGTGCCAGCAGCTATAACTCCGGGACAGGGGGAAGGCCCCAGCATTTT. As protein: CASSYNSGTGGRPQHF.

This clonotype was picked up a small number of times. V gene TRBV7-2 combines with J gene TRBJ2-5; D may be TRBD1 or TRBD2 (5 bases each). V gave up 0 bases and J gave up 4 bases, with 18 bases separating them. The germline V gene has CDR1 SGHTA and CDR2 FQGNSA. The CDR3 has 17 residues. CDR3 bases: TGTGCCAGCAGCTTAGCGAGGACCGGGACGTCAAGAGAGACCCAGTACTTC. It encodes CASSLARTGTSRETQYF.

This clonotype was observed a few times. The gene calls are TRBV28 and TRBJ2-2, with 9 bases aligning to TRBD1. With V trimmed by 1 base and J by 3 bases, 15 bases remained unmatched. CDR1 is MDHEN, CDR2 SYDVKM, per germline. This CDR3 is 20 amino acids long. CDR3 nucleotides: TGTGCCAGCAGTTTATCCCCACGGACCTACAGGGGGCCTTACACCGGGGAGCTGTTTTTT. It yields the protein CASSLSPRTYRGPYTGELFF.

In nucleotides, the CDR3 is TGTGCCAGCAGACAGGGGGCGCGAGGTGGCACTGAAGCTTTCTTT. Amino acid sequence: CASRQGARGGTEAFF. The chain is built from TRBV6-5 and TRBJ1-1, with 9 nucleotides matching TRBD1. The germline V gene encodes CDR1 MNHEY and CDR2 SVGAGI. J gave up 4 bases and V 6 bases, and 9 bases lay outside the gene matches. This CDR3 comprises 15 residues.

The gene calls are TRBV3-1 and TRBJ2-7; D is unclear. The CDR3 loop spans 12 amino acids. The V and J ends lost 4 bases and 7 bases respectively, with 11 bases between them. Per the germline V gene, CDR1 is LGHDT and CDR2 is YNNKEL (reference sequence). The CDR3 DNA sequence: TGTGCCAGCAGCCGAACGATAACGGAGCAGTACTTC. It translates to CASSRTITEQYF.

This clonotype has just a few counts. The chain employs TRBV7-9 and TRBJ2-1, with 11 bases fitting TRBD2. This CDR3 has 15 residues. Germline V gives CDR1 SEHNR, CDR2 FQNEAQ (reference sequence). Trimming at V came to 2 bases and at J to 7 bases, leaving 4 bases not matched to a gene. The CDR3 region has the DNA TGTGCCAGCAGCTTATCCCTAGCGGGAGGAAATGAGCAGTTCTTC. Translating gives CASSLSLAGGNEQFF.

The rearrangement links TRBV6-6 to TRBJ2-3; D gene ambiguous. Germline lookup yields CDR1 MNHNY and CDR2 SVGAGI (reference sequence). Trimming left V 2 bases short and J 2 bases short, with 5 bases between. This CDR3 contains 13 residues. The CDR3 DNA is TGTGCCAGCAGTTACAGAGCCACAGATACGCAGTATTTT. Its translation is CASSYRATDTQYF.

The chain recombines TRBV20-1 with TRBJ1-5, with D uncertain. CDR3 length: 13 residues. The germline gives CDR1 DFQATT, CDR2 SNEGSKA (reference sequence). Trimming cost V 2 bases and J 1 base, with 6 bases left between them. Written as DNA, the CDR3 is TGCAGTGCTAGACAGGTCAGCAATCAGCCCCAGCATTTT. Protein product: CSARQVSNQPQHF.

This clonotype was counted a few times. The rearrangement uses TRBV28 and TRBJ2-7; D call uncertain. V lost 4 bases, J lost 3 bases, and 4 bases lay in between. Germline V gene sequence: CDR1 MDHEN, CDR2 SYDVKM. This CDR3 is 11 amino acids long. The CDR3 bases are TGTGCCAGCAGTTCTCGCTACGAGCAGTACTTC. This sequence encodes CASSSRYEQYF.

The sample holds a few counts of this clonotype. The rearrangement uses TRBV27 and TRBJ2-6, with TRBD1 matching 7 bases. Per germline, CDR1 MNHEY and CDR2 SMNVEV (reference sequence). Germline trimming cut 2 bases from V and 3 bases from J; bases unmatched to any gene: 4. This CDR3 comprises 16 residues. CDR3 sequence: CASSLKGAGGANVLTF. Here the CDR3 DNA reads TGTGCCAGCAGTTTAAAGGGGGCAGGTGGGGCCAACGTCCTGACTTTC.